This TCR beta chain derives from a study of shared clonotypes between healthy human individuals. J lost 9 bases, V lost 4 bases, and 7 bases had no gene match. This CDR3 comprises 16 residues. In germline, CDR1 is SGHTA, CDR2 FQGTGA. Data came from immunoSEQ multiplex PCR; TCRdb stores just in-frame clones and leaves some out. The sample records about 520,000 clones, 90% to 96% being singletons. This sequence originates from a woman in her twenties or thirties in good health. The chain joins TRBV7-3 to TRBJ2-1, with TRBD2 identical over 15 bases. Sequences were obtained from naive CD4+ T cells sorted from blood. Noted subset: CD45RA+ positively selected. CDR3 sequence (DNA): TGTGCCAGCAGCTCAATCGGACTAGCGGGAGGGACTGAGCAGTTCTTC. Protein: CASSSIGLAGGTEQFF.